The next 22 T cell receptor beta chains were all read from a single sample in a study of blood T cell repertoires in COVID-19 (dated by TCRdb to 2020 to 2022). The library was made by the immunoSEQ multiplex PCR assay. In its TCRdb copy, this immuneACCESS table keeps in-frame sequences only and misses some clones. Where compared with another copy, unresolved V genes explain less than half of these, and the others have no known cause. In all, the sample holds fewer than 100,000 clones, and around 75% of those were seen once. In total, the top ten clones hold less than 25% of the sample. The sequencing input was peripheral blood. The receptor set was obtained from a man in his 70s with acute or convalescent COVID-19.

In its sample, this clone was seen once. The rearrangement joins TRBV24-1 to TRBJ2-3; 9 nucleotides align to TRBD1. The germline V gene has CDR1 KGHDR and CDR2 SFDVKD. The V and J ends lost 3 bases and 3 bases, in that order; junction bases with no gene match: 6. CDR3 length: 16 amino acids. The CDR3 loop is CATSDIPTGGTDTQYF. Written as DNA, the CDR3 is TGTGCCACCAGTGATATACCGACAGGGGGGACAGATACGCAGTATTTT.

The rearrangement uses TRBV5-1 and TRBJ1-1; D is unresolved. CDR1 and CDR2 (germline): SGHRS, YFSETQ. The CDR3 runs to 16 residues. Trimming pared 0 bases from V and 1 base from J, leaving 13 bases between. The CDR3 region has the DNA TGCGCCAGCAGCTTGGGGGCAGGTATGGGGAACACTGAAGCTTTCTTT. Amino acids: CASSLGAGMGNTEAFF.

The rearrangement links TRBV24-1 to TRBJ2-1, with D possibly TRBD2 on 6 matching bases. The CDR3 sequence is 12 residues long. V was shortened by 9 bases and J by 9 bases, with 14 bases between the two germline ends. The germline V gene has CDR1 KGHDR and CDR2 SFDVKD. The CDR3 nucleotides are TGTGCCACCTCGGACTATACAATTGAGCAGTTCTTC. Amino acids: CATSDYTIEQFF.

This clone appeared a single time. The chain recombines TRBV30 with TRBJ2-7; 7 bases match TRBD2. The CDR3 runs to 14 residues. V shed 3 bases and J 0 bases; nucleotides not matched to a gene: 5. From germline, CDR1 is GTSNPN and CDR2 SVGIG (reference sequence). For the CDR3, the DNA is TGTGCCTGGAGCACTAGCGATATCTCCTACGAGCAGTACTTC. As protein: CAWSTSDISYEQYF.

V usage is TRBV29-1 and J usage is TRBJ1-3; D is undetermined. The germline V and J ends were trimmed by 4 bases and 0 bases, with 7 bases remaining between them. Germline V gene lookup returns CDR1 SQVTM and CDR2 ANQGSEA. The CDR3 consists of 13 residues. CDR3 region: CSVVAVSGNTIYF. CDR3 coding DNA: TGCAGCGTTGTAGCCGTCTCTGGAAACACCATATATTTT.

The chain recombines TRBV27 with TRBJ2-1, with D maybe TRBD1 (5 bases). V lost 8 bases to trimming and J lost 0 bases, with 23 bases between them. The CDR3 sequence is 18 residues long. Germline CDR1 reads MNHEY; CDR2 reads SMNVEV (reference sequence). As DNA, the CDR3 is TGTGCCAGCGAACCCTTTCCAAGAAGGGGATTCTCCTACAATGAGCAGTTCTTC. Translating gives CASEPFPRRGFSYNEQFF.

This sequence joins TRBV5-6 and TRBJ2-7; 12 bases map to TRBD2. The trim removed 3 bases at V and 5 bases at J, leaving 3 bases unmatched. Germline CDR1 is SGHDT and CDR2 is YYEEEE. This CDR3 region has 14 residues. The CDR3 is CASSWRLAGDEQYF. For the CDR3, the DNA is TGTGCCAGCAGCTGGAGACTAGCGGGAGACGAGCAGTACTTC.

The chain joins TRBV28 to TRBJ2-5; TRBD2 matches at 12 bases. Germline-derived CDR1 and CDR2 are MDHEN and SYDVKM. The length of the CDR3 is 16 residues. V shed 5 bases and J 0 bases; nucleotides not matched to a gene: 4. The CDR3, as DNA: TGTGCCAGCAGTACTCGGACTAGCGGGGACCAAGAGACCCAGTACTTC. Amino acids: CASSTRTSGDQETQYF.

This clone was picked up many times. The J gene is TRBJ2-4, the V gene TRBV7-9, with TRBD2 as a possible D gene (6 bases). Germline V gives CDR1 SEHNR, CDR2 FQNEAQ (reference sequence). The CDR3 loop spans 16 amino acids. V was cut by 1 base and J by 0 bases, with 10 bases left in between. CDR3 loop: CASSLGAGLAKNIQYF. Written as DNA, the CDR3 is TGTGCCAGCAGCTTAGGAGCGGGTCTAGCCAAAAACATTCAGTACTTC.

The genes are TRBV19 and TRBJ1-5, with 7 bases matching TRBD1. Per the germline V gene, CDR1 is LNHDA and CDR2 is SQIVND (reference sequence). The CDR3 spans 14 residues. V trimming: 3 bases; J trimming: 6 bases; junction bases outside the gene matches: 5. CDR3 protein: CASSIRQGIQPQHF. Here the CDR3 DNA reads TGTGCCAGTAGTATCAGACAGGGCATTCAGCCCCAGCATTTT.

The CDR3 reads CASSLGQGWNYEQYF. Written as DNA, the CDR3 is TGTGCCAGCTCCCTCGGACAGGGATGGAACTACGAGCAGTACTTC. The gene calls are TRBV18 and TRBJ2-7, with 8 bases that match TRBD1. Germline V lookup: CDR1 KGHSH, CDR2 LQKENI. The CDR3 loop spans 15 amino acids. The J segment lost 3 bases and the V segment lost 6 bases, leaving 10 bases of the junction unmatched.

The chain is built from TRBV24-1 and TRBJ2-2, with D uncertain. The CDR3 length is 14 residues. V lost 9 bases to trimming and J lost 5 bases, with 15 bases between them. Germline V gene lookup returns CDR1 KGHDR and CDR2 SFDVKD. CDR3 DNA: TGTGCCACCCGAAGCGTTGCGGTGACCGGGGAGCTGTTTTTT. It translates to CATRSVAVTGELFF.

This clone appeared many times. The chain has TRBV6-5 and TRBJ2-7; maybe TRBD1 (7 bases). Trimming removed 6 bases at V and 2 bases at J, with 14 bases between. Looked up from germline, CDR1 is MNHEY and CDR2 is SVGAGI. The CDR3 loop spans 14 amino acids. CDR3 region: CASSPGGLPYEQYF. CDR3 DNA sequence: TGTGCCAGCAGCCCAGGGGGGCTCCCCTACGAGCAGTACTTC.

The chain is built from TRBV19 and TRBJ1-2; 8 bases line up with TRBD1. The CDR3 runs 16 residues. CDR1 is LNHDA and CDR2 is SQIVND in the germline V gene (reference sequence). Unmatched junction bases numbered 12, after V lost 4 bases and J lost 5 bases. The CDR3 reads CASSRLQGDEEYGYTF. Here the CDR3 DNA reads TGTGCCAGTAGTAGATTACAGGGGGATGAAGAGTATGGCTACACCTTC.

V and J are TRBV4-1 and TRBJ2-7; 10 bases are shared with TRBD2. Germline CDR1 MGHRA, CDR2 YSYEKL. CDR3 length equals 16 residues. Germline trimming cut 0 bases from V and 1 base from J; bases unmatched to any gene: 3. The CDR3 is CASSQDGAGGSYEQYF. In DNA, the CDR3 is TGCGCCAGCAGCCAAGATGGAGCGGGAGGGTCCTACGAGCAGTACTTC.

With regard to this clone: The sample holds other DNA sequences that translate to the same CDR3. The chain is built from TRBV15 and TRBJ2-7, with 10 nucleotides matching TRBD1. Germline V gene sequence: CDR1 LNHNV, CDR2 YYDKDF (reference sequence). The CDR3 is made up of 13 amino acids. Trimming took 3 bases from V and 4 from J; bases not matched to a gene: 0. The CDR3 protein is CATSRDRGYEQYF. For the CDR3, the DNA is TGTGCCACCAGCAGGGACAGGGGGTACGAGCAGTACTTC.

This clone was seen a handful of times. CDR3 nucleotide sequence: TGCGCCAGCAGCTTCGAGCCGAACACCGGGGAGCTGTTTTTT. Residues: CASSFEPNTGELFF. The chain uses TRBV5-1 and TRBJ2-2; no reliable D call. Looked up from germline, CDR1 is SGHRS and CDR2 is YFSETQ. V was trimmed by 2 bases and J by 0 bases, leaving 5 bases between them. The CDR3 sequence is 14 residues long. The whole variable domain, remainder taken from reference TRBV5-1 and TRBJ2-2, is KAGVTQTPRYLIKTRGQQVTLSCSPISGHRSVSWYQQTPGQGLQFLFEYFSETQRNKGNFPGRFSGRQFSNSRSEMNVSTLELGDSALYLCASSFEPNTGELFFGEGSRLTVL.

This chain links TRBV5-5 with TRBJ1-5; a weak D match, TRBD1 (6 bases). V lost 5 bases, J lost 7 bases, and 13 bases lay in between. Germline-derived CDR1 and CDR2 are SGHKS and YYEKEE (reference sequence). The CDR3 is 13 amino acids. The CDR3 spells CASSYRVKQPQHF. CDR3 bases: TGTGCCAGCAGTTACAGGGTCAAGCAGCCCCAGCATTTT. Complete variable domain (other parts from reference TRBV5-5 and TRBJ1-5): DAGVTQSPTHLIKTRGQQVTLRCSPISGHKSVSWYQQVLGQGPQFIFQYYEKEERGRGNFPDRFSARQFPNYSSELNVNALLLGDSALYLCASSYRVKQPQHFGDGTRLSIL.

This chain joins TRBV19 and TRBJ2-7; D perhaps matches TRBD2 (6 bases). Germline CDR1 is LNHDA and CDR2 is SQIVND (reference sequence). The CDR3 is made up of 14 amino acids. V dropped 4 bases and J dropped 0 bases, with 10 bases sitting between them. DNA of the CDR3: TGTGCCAGTAGTAAGGACGGGAGCTCCTACGAGCAGTACTTC. Amino acid sequence: CASSKDGSSYEQYF. Based on the CDR3 plus reference TRBV19 and TRBJ2-7, the full variable domain is DGGITQSPKYLFRKEGQNVTLSCEQNLNHDAMYWYRQDPGQGLRLIYYSQIVNDFQKGDIAEGYSVSREKKESFPLTVTSAQKNPTAFYLCASSKDGSSYEQYFGPGTRLTVT.

This clone has a handful of counts. The chain combines TRBV6-6 with TRBJ2-3; possibly TRBD2 for D (6 bases). This CDR3 contains 23 residues. Germline loops: CDR1 MNHNY, CDR2 SVGAGI (reference sequence). V was clipped by 5 bases and J by 0 bases, with 36 bases between them. The CDR3 region is CASSQLWEAWTIRPLKSTDTQYF. The CDR3 region has the DNA TGTGCCAGCAGTCAGCTGTGGGAGGCCTGGACCATCCGACCTCTAAAAAGCACAGATACGCAGTATTTT.

This clone was counted only a few times. This chain uses TRBV24-1 with TRBJ1-5, with a weak D call TRBD1 (6 bases). The CDR3 spans 18 residues. CDR1 KGHDR and CDR2 SFDVKD come from the germline V gene. V was shortened by 4 bases and J by 0 bases, with 18 bases between the two germline ends. CDR3 sequence: CATSDLRTEDYSNQPQHF. The CDR3 DNA reads TGTGCCACCAGTGACCTGAGGACAGAAGACTATAGCAATCAGCCCCAGCATTTT.

The chain links TRBV5-6 to TRBJ2-5; 12 positions agree with TRBD1. V trimming: 4 bases; J trimming: 5 bases; junction bases outside the gene matches: 12. CDR1 is SGHDT and CDR2 is YYEEEE in the germline V gene. The CDR3 is 17 amino acids. As DNA, the CDR3 is TGTGCCAGCAGCCCAAACCCGGGACAGGGGGCGAGGGAGACCCAGTACTTC. It is translated as CASSPNPGQGARETQYF. The full variable domain, its missing parts supplied by reference TRBV5-6 and TRBJ2-5, is DAGVTQSPTHLIKTRGQQVTLRCSPKSGHDTVSWYQQALGQGPQFIFQYYEEEERQRGNFPDRFSGHQFPNYSSELNVNALLLGDSALYLCASSPNPGQGARETQYFGPGTRLLVL.